This T cell receptor beta chain was documented in a study of T cells in Graves' hyperthyroidism and ophthalmopathy. The TCR beta CDR3 regions underwent amplification using RNA transcripts as the source. With the HTBI primer set, the TCR CDR3 went through a first round of RT-PCR. TCRdb re-called the multiplex PCR reads with MiXCR, one entry per CDR3 protein. The profile shows roughly 380,000 distinct CDR3 sequences, approximately 15% of them singletons. Between the trimmed V and J ends, which lost 6 bases and 0 bases, there was a span of 9 bases. Germline CDR1 is LNHDA and CDR2 is SQIVND (reference sequence). The CDR3 contains 14 residues. Criteria for exclusion of patients were uncontrolled infection, other autoimmune disease, pregnancy or lactation.

This chain uses TRBV19 with TRBJ1-3; no reliable D call. Sequencing was performed on blood. The TCR sequence derives from a woman aged 55 to 70 with Graves' hyperthyroidism. The CDR3 DNA reads as TGTGCCAGTAGAGAACAAAGCTCTGGAAACACCATATATTTT. Encoded protein: CASREQSSGNTIYF.